This TCR beta chain was sequenced for a study of blood T cell repertoires in COVID-19 (dated by TCRdb to about 2020). Regarding the complete study: Samples from collaborators originated in the United States, Italy and Spain and spanned both the acute and convalescent phases of COVID-19. The prospective study material was composed of cDNA or gDNA derived from T cells, B-cell-depleted T cells, or PBMCs. The dataset comprised deeply sampled blood TCRbeta repertoires from subjects exposed to, actively infected with, or recovered from COVID-19. The repertoires were released in a freely available public database meant as a resource for research on the immune response to SARS-CoV-2. Samples came from the ongoing ImmuneRACE study (first 160 participants) plus 1,254 subjects from 6 global collaborators. Nearly every sample came with metadata listing a de-identified subject ID, COVID-19 status, age in years and sex. Where HLA class I and class II types were available, the types were taken from metadata supplied by the sample provider, not from assay-based typing. Broader findings and caveats from the paper: Clinical and demographic metadata were provided uncurated, with the amount varying by source and participant.

Collaborating institutions collected whole blood in K2EDTA tubes following their own protocols. Collaborator samples were shipped for TCRbeta analysis as frozen whole blood, isolated PBMCs, or DNA extracted from either sample type. Based on the germline V gene (reference sequence), the CDR1 and CDR2 sequences are SGHNT and YYREEE. Inclusive of the bounding cysteine and phenylalanine, the CDR3 is 14 residues long. Only CDR3 DNA remains: 42 bases, in frame from the first base. V is pared back by 4 bases and J by 6 bases, with 13 bases lying between the germline termini. The immunoSEQ Assay, a bias-controlled multiplex PCR, was used to amplify TCRbeta CDR3 regions from genomic DNA. In the paper's pipeline: Within the assay, amplification of reference gene primers was used to estimate how many nucleated cells each sample contained. To quantify the absolute abundance of each unique TCRbeta CDR3 rearrangement, sequence reads were collapsed and filtered. For each sample, productive Simpson clonality was calculated as the square root of Simpson's diversity index across productive rearrangements. What TCRdb holds here is the immuneACCESS table cut down to in-frame rearrangements. Part of the clones is not present; checked against another copy, under half of the missing clones reflect an unresolved V gene, and the others are unexplained. That table supplies the V and J calls and clone size; D and trimming were determined from the DNA. Here the sample has 100,000 to 150,000 clones; less than 90% occur a single time. The top ten clones comprise approximately 2% of the sample.

Worth noting for this clone: The clone's antigen remains unknown. No qualities accompany the bases; no much larger clone lies one base away.

The TCR originated in a man in his 70s with acute or convalescent COVID-19. The sample consisted of peripheral blood. The chain couples TRBV5-4 to TRBJ1-4; the D gene is not confidently resolved. The CDR3 region: CASSNRENYEKLFF. The DNA is as follows: TGTGCCAGCAGCAACCGGGAGAACTATGAAAAACTGTTTTTT.